These T cell receptor beta chains were read from a single sample in a study of T-cell reconstitution after alpha-beta-depleted transplantation in children. TCRdb fed the PCR reads into MiXCR, producing one record per CDR3 protein. The data contain some 440,000 distinct CDR3 sequences, 15% to 20% of them singletons. Sequencing used PBMCs, mostly from graft donor cells, obtained 360 days after TCRalphabeta/CD19-depleted stem cell transplant. The receptors here all came from a boy younger than two who had a stem cell transplant for Wiskott-Aldrich syndrome, so the T cells may come from the graft donor. Both conserved end residues are trimmed from each CDR3. D genes are given only for firm matches. Part of the rows lack a size; the others show once, few, many or a class for expanded clones.

d_call: .
j_call: TRBJ2-1
v_call: TRBV18
clone_size: few
cdr3_aa: ASSPAGSGGQF

d_call: TRBD2
j_call: TRBJ2-3
v_call: TRBV9
clone_size: few
cdr3_aa: ASSYYDTSGGSTDTQY

d_call: TRBD1
j_call: TRBJ2-7
v_call: TRBV12-3/TRBV12-4
clone_size: .
cdr3_aa: ASSPDRGISSYEQY

d_call: .
j_call: TRBJ2-5
v_call: TRBV21-1
clone_size: many
cdr3_aa: ASSSREREHTQETQY

d_call: .
j_call: TRBJ2-5
v_call: TRBV6-2/TRBV6-3
clone_size: .
cdr3_aa: ASSRDGHQY

d_call: .
j_call: TRBJ2-5
v_call: TRBV4-1
clone_size: .
cdr3_aa: ASSLTRGAGETQY

d_call: TRBD2
j_call: TRBJ2-1
v_call: TRBV18
clone_size: .
cdr3_aa: ASSGSGSGYNEQF

d_call: TRBD2
j_call: TRBJ2-1
v_call: TRBV25-1
clone_size: .
cdr3_aa: ASSESIRGLATYNEQF

d_call: .
j_call: TRBJ2-1
v_call: TRBV18
clone_size: .
cdr3_aa: ASSPEVGGYNEQF

d_call: .
j_call: TRBJ2-1
v_call: TRBV12-3/TRBV12-4
clone_size: .
cdr3_aa: ASSLFTVGRHNEQF

d_call: .
j_call: TRBJ2-7
v_call: TRBV10-3
clone_size: few
cdr3_aa: AISESASPYEQY

d_call: .
j_call: TRBJ2-2
v_call: TRBV20-1
clone_size: .
cdr3_aa: SASAGKNTGELF

d_call: .
j_call: TRBJ2-1
v_call: TRBV5-1
clone_size: .
cdr3_aa: ASSLGLGNEQF

d_call: .
j_call: TRBJ2-3
v_call: TRBV29-1
clone_size: .
cdr3_aa: SAQGSHSSTDTQY

d_call: TRBD2
j_call: TRBJ2-7
v_call: TRBV5-1
clone_size: few
cdr3_aa: ASSLLTSGVSAYEQY

d_call: .
j_call: TRBJ2-7
v_call: TRBV4-1
clone_size: few
cdr3_aa: ASSQEGDNEQY

d_call: TRBD1
j_call: TRBJ1-2
v_call: TRBV5-5
clone_size: few
cdr3_aa: ASRTGTGNYGYT

d_call: TRBD2
j_call: TRBJ2-2
v_call: TRBV20-1
clone_size: few
cdr3_aa: SARDRYLAGVNTGELF

d_call: TRBD1
j_call: TRBJ2-4
v_call: TRBV6-1
clone_size: few
cdr3_aa: ASSPTGADAKNIQY

d_call: .
j_call: TRBJ2-1
v_call: TRBV7-6
clone_size: .
cdr3_aa: ASSLELVRYNEQF

d_call: .
j_call: TRBJ2-1
v_call: TRBV15
clone_size: few
cdr3_aa: ATSRDDGTGSNNEQF

d_call: TRBD2
j_call: TRBJ2-1
v_call: TRBV29-1
clone_size: many
cdr3_aa: SVEDWAGLAGENEQF

d_call: .
j_call: TRBJ2-2
v_call: TRBV6-2/TRBV6-3
clone_size: .
cdr3_aa: ASSDRHTTGELF

d_call: .
j_call: TRBJ2-3
v_call: TRBV10-3
clone_size: few
cdr3_aa: AISDPRGAPDTQY

d_call: TRBD1
j_call: TRBJ2-7
v_call: TRBV5-6
clone_size: few
cdr3_aa: ASSRWSDRGFYEQY

d_call: TRBD1
j_call: TRBJ2-5
v_call: TRBV7-9
clone_size: .
cdr3_aa: ASSFSQQGRETQY

d_call: TRBD2
j_call: TRBJ2-7
v_call: TRBV28
clone_size: few
cdr3_aa: ASSLGWGSGGQY

d_call: .
j_call: TRBJ2-6
v_call: TRBV29-1
clone_size: .
cdr3_aa: SVVGSGANVLT

d_call: TRBD2
j_call: TRBJ2-2
v_call: TRBV2
clone_size: few
cdr3_aa: ASQTTPTSGKTRRTGELF

d_call: .
j_call: TRBJ2-1
v_call: TRBV18
clone_size: few
cdr3_aa: ASSPPDRGWAIYNEQF

d_call: .
j_call: TRBJ2-1
v_call: TRBV29-1
clone_size: few
cdr3_aa: SVADVGLYNEQF

d_call: .
j_call: TRBJ2-1
v_call: TRBV27
clone_size: .
cdr3_aa: ASSIRGDEQF